These 3 T cell receptor beta chains were all obtained from the same sample, sequenced in a study of CD8+ T cells in alopecia areata. RNA was extracted and reverse transcribed into cDNA as the sequencing template. This table comes from immunoSEQ multiplex PCR, and its TCRdb copy is limited to in-frame clones, with some not included. This table has over 150,000 clones, almost 65% appearing once. The source was CD4+ T cells sorted from blood, collected at week 0. Source of these receptors: a human donor with alopecia areata.

This clone appeared a few times. V is TRBV19 and J is TRBJ2-7; possible D gene TRBD2, 5 bases. The germline CDR1 and CDR2 sequences are LNHDA and SQIVND (reference sequence). Trimming stripped 5 bases from V and 0 bases from J, with 11 bases between. The CDR3 extends over 14 amino acids. The CDR3 DNA reads TGTGCCAGTAGTCCCCGGACTCCCTCCTACGAGCAGTACTTC. This encodes CASSPRTPSYEQYF.

The chain couples TRBV5-6 to TRBJ1-2; a weak D match, TRBD1 (6 bases). The CDR3 has 14 residues. Germline CDR1 SGHDT, CDR2 YYEEEE. V lost 2 bases, J lost 2 bases, and 10 bases lay in between. DNA of the CDR3: TGTGCCAGCAGCTTCCGACAGGAAAACTATGGCTACACCTTC. Protein product: CASSFRQENYGYTF. Supplemented by reference TRBV5-6 and TRBJ1-2, the full variable domain reads DAGVTQSPTHLIKTRGQQVTLRCSPKSGHDTVSWYQQALGQGPQFIFQYYEEEERQRGNFPDRFSGHQFPNYSSELNVNALLLGDSALYLCASSFRQENYGYTFGSGTRLTVV.

The chain employs TRBV9 and TRBJ2-3; D call uncertain. V was shortened by 7 bases and J by 0 bases, with 9 bases between the two germline ends. The CDR3 length is 13 residues. The germline gives CDR1 SGDLS, CDR2 YYNGEE. The CDR3 reads CASSSSSTDTQYF. CDR3 coding DNA: TGTGCCAGCTCGTCTTCTAGCACAGATACGCAGTATTTT.